This T cell receptor (beta chain) was retrieved from a study of identical twins. Points from the study as a whole: The study found weaker excess twin sharing in beta out-of-frame sequences. Models came in too low on out-of-frame TCR alpha sharing in monozygotic twins. The conclusions drew on cross-sectional statistical analysis instead of tracking the same donors.

As for this clonotype: As yet, its antigen is unknown.

Template switching created a universal primer site, and the cDNA included unique molecular identifiers. TCRdb re-analysed the 5' RACE reads in MiXCR, keeping a single row per CDR3 protein. Of 350,000 to 500,000 distinct CDR3 sequences listed, roughly 20% were seen once; the top ten hold approximately 12%. CDR1 is SGHRS and CDR2 is YFSETQ in the germline V gene. CDR3 length: 14 residues. V lost 2 bases to trimming and J lost 4 bases, with 10 bases between them. The specimen was naive T cells sorted from blood. The chain is built from TRBV5-1 and TRBJ1-3; no reliable D call. The TCR originated in a man between 50 and 59 years old in good health. Written as DNA, the CDR3 is TGCGCCAGCAGCTTAAGCGAGAGCGGAAACACCATATATTTT. Protein product: CASSLSESGNTIYF.